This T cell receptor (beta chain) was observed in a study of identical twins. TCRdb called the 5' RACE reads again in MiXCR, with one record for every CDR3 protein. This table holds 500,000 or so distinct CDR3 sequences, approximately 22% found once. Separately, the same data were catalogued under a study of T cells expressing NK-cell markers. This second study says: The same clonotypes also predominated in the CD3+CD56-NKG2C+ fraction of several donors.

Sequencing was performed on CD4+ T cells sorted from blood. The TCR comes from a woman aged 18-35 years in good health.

CDR3 sequence: CSAKQGAYEQYF. The CDR3 DNA reads TGCAGTGCTAAACAGGGGGCCTACGAGCAGTACTTC. This sequence joins TRBV20-1 and TRBJ2-7; TRBD1 matches 8 bases. CDR1 and CDR2 (germline): DFQATT, SNEGSKA (reference sequence). This CDR3 region has 12 residues. Trimming removed 4 bases from V and 2 bases from J; junction bases left unmatched: 1.